Presented here are 11 T cell receptor beta chains from one specimen sequenced in a study of blood T cells in healthy people across ages. Next came a second PCR, run for about 6 to 12 cycles, which used a sample-barcoded 5' primer along with a J-beta primer mix. MiXCR, applied by TCRdb to the 5' RACE reads, yields one record per CDR3 protein. Among hundreds of thousands of distinct CDR3 sequences listed, around 36% were seen once. Sequencing was carried out using blood. The receptors shown here come from a man younger than 30 in good health.

The V and J genes are TRBV12-3 or TRBV12-4 and TRBJ1-3; 7 bases are shared with TRBD1. CDR3 length equals 18 residues. Trimming took 5 bases from V and 2 from J; bases not matched to a gene: 15. The CDR3: CASSPRSRRTGPGNTIYF. Here the CDR3 DNA reads TGTGCCAGCAGTCCCAGGTCACGAAGGACAGGACCTGGAAACACCATATATTTT.

V gene TRBV30 combines with J gene TRBJ1-1; TRBD1 is a possible D gene (5 bases). Germline loops: CDR1 GTSNPN, CDR2 SVGIG (reference sequence). The CDR3 loop spans 11 amino acids. Trimming left V 8 bases short and J 8 bases short, with 15 bases between. This chain's CDR3 is CAGYRMTEAFF. DNA for the CDR3: TGTGCCGGCTACAGGATGACGGAAGCTTTCTTT. Looking up the rest from reference TRBV30 and TRBJ1-1 gives the full variable domain: SQTIHQWPATLVQPVGSPLSLECTVEGTSNPNLYWYRQAAGRGLQLLFYSVGIGQISSEVPQNLSASRPQDRQFILSSKKLLLSDSGFYLCAGYRMTEAFFGQGTRLTVV.

This clonotype was picked up many times. The V and J genes are TRBV27 and TRBJ2-5, with 7 bases fitting TRBD1. CDR1 and CDR2 from the germline V gene are MNHEY and SMNVEV (reference sequence). V shed 8 bases and J 3 bases; nucleotides not matched to a gene: 9. The CDR3 extends over 14 amino acids. CDR3 sequence reads: CASSRATGKETQYF. The CDR3 DNA follows: TGTGCCAGCTCCCGTGCGACAGGGAAAGAGACCCAGTACTTC.

V gene TRBV7-9 combines with J gene TRBJ2-4; a possible D gene is TRBD1 (6 bases). V was cut by 1 base and J by 0 bases, with 13 bases left in between. This CDR3 comprises 17 residues. Germline V gene sequence: CDR1 SEHNR, CDR2 FQNEAQ (reference sequence). The CDR3, as DNA: TGTGCCAGCAGCTTAGGCCAAGGACAGTTAGCCAAAAACATTCAGTACTTC. Its translation: CASSLGQGQLAKNIQYF.

The CDR3 DNA follows: TGTGCCAGCAGCTTGACAGGGGGAGCTTTCTTT. Amino acid sequence: CASSLTGGAFF. V is TRBV12-3 or TRBV12-4 and J is TRBJ1-1; 9 bases match TRBD1. This CDR3 is 11 amino acids long. V gave up 6 bases and J gave up 10 bases; unmatched junction bases: 3.

The rearrangement uses TRBV20-1 and TRBJ1-6; D not certain. The CDR3 is 17 amino acids. Germline V gene sequence: CDR1 DFQATT, CDR2 SNEGSKA (reference sequence). V lost 0 bases to trimming and J lost 0 bases, with 12 bases between them. The CDR3 sequence: CSARDDRESSYNSPLHF. The CDR3 DNA reads as TGCAGTGCTAGAGACGATCGGGAGAGCTCCTATAATTCACCCCTCCACTTT.

This clonotype was counted a single time. CDR3 loop: CASNSGGRGTDTQYF. CDR3 sequence (DNA): TGTGCCAGCAACTCCGGGGGGCGGGGCACAGATACGCAGTATTTT. This chain uses TRBV7-2 with TRBJ2-3; D might be TRBD2 (7 bases). V lost 7 bases to trimming and J lost 1 base, with 15 bases between them. The CDR3 is 15 residues long. CDR1 is SGHTA and CDR2 is FQGNSA in the germline V gene.

The table lists this clonotype with a few counts. V and J are TRBV2 and TRBJ2-1; D is unresolved. The V and J ends lost 6 bases and 10 bases respectively, with 10 bases between them. This CDR3 region has 11 residues. CDR1 and CDR2 (germline): SNHLY, FYNNEI. CDR3 in amino acids: CASSPKEEQFF. The CDR3 coding sequence is TGTGCCAGCAGCCCTAAGGAAGAGCAGTTCTTC.

A few counts support this clonotype. This chain links TRBV27 with TRBJ1-2, with a tentative D call TRBD1 (6 bases). V was pared by 3 bases and J by 6 bases, with 11 bases between. The CDR3 is made up of 13 amino acids. Germline CDR1 reads MNHEY; CDR2 reads SMNVEV (reference sequence). Here the CDR3 DNA reads TGTGCCAGCAGTTTCGGACAGCCGCATGGCTACACCTTC. It specifies CASSFGQPHGYTF.

This clonotype was found a few times. The CDR3 nucleotides read TGCAGTGCTAGGGAAGACAGGGGGCGCTTCGAAAAACTGTTTTTT. It is translated as CSAREDRGRFEKLFF. This chain joins TRBV20-1 and TRBJ1-4, with 10 bases that match TRBD1. The CDR3 is made up of 15 amino acids. Trimming removed 3 bases from V and 8 bases from J; junction bases left unmatched: 9. CDR1 and CDR2 from the germline V gene are DFQATT and SNEGSKA (reference sequence).

This clonotype was found many times. CDR3 sequence (DNA): TGTGCCAGCAGCCAGAGGACAGTTCTGTATACGCAGTATTTT. As protein: CASSQRTVLYTQYF. The chain is built from TRBV7-9 and TRBJ2-3, with a possible D match to TRBD1 (6 bases). The CDR3 has 14 residues. CDR1 and CDR2 (germline): SEHNR, FQNEAQ (reference sequence). Trimming stripped 5 bases from V and 7 bases from J, with 16 bases between.